The 26 T cell receptor beta chains in this list originate from one sample, sequenced in a study of T cells in Graves' hyperthyroidism and ophthalmopathy. The source material, RNA transcripts, was used to amplify TCR beta CDR3 regions. Using the HTBI primer set, a first-round RT-PCR was run on the TCR CDR3. One entry per CDR3 protein, called by TCRdb with MiXCR from the multiplex PCR reads. The sample lists 300,000 to 350,000 distinct CDR3 sequences, approximately 18% seen once, with 49% in the top ten. Sequencing was done on a sample of blood. The source is a woman in her forties or fifties with Graves' hyperthyroidism.

V and J are TRBV12-3 or TRBV12-4 and TRBJ2-1; D not certain. V shed 10 bases and J shed 8 bases, with 21 bases lying between them. The CDR3 has 14 residues. The CDR3 DNA sequence: TGTGCCACCACCGACAAGACTCTGAGCGATGAGCAGTTCTTC. This codes for CATTDKTLSDEQFF.

The rearrangement uses TRBV5-6 and TRBJ1-1, with TRBD1 identical over 8 bases. In germline, CDR1 is SGHDT, CDR2 YYEEEE. Trimming removed 3 bases from V and 8 bases from J; junction bases left unmatched: 6. The CDR3 is made up of 13 amino acids. CDR3 sequence: CASSSLDREEAFF. CDR3 in DNA: TGTGCCAGCAGCTCCTTGGACAGGGAAGAAGCTTTCTTT. Using reference TRBV5-6 and TRBJ1-1 for the parts outside the CDR3, the full variable domain is DAGVTQSPTHLIKTRGQQVTLRCSPKSGHDTVSWYQQALGQGPQFIFQYYEEEERQRGNFPDRFSGHQFPNYSSELNVNALLLGDSALYLCASSSLDREEAFFGQGTRLTVV.

Many counts were recorded for this clonotype. The chain combines TRBV24-1 with TRBJ2-7; 7 bases are a match to TRBD1. This CDR3 comprises 14 residues. CDR1 is KGHDR, CDR2 SFDVKD, per germline. With V trimmed by 4 bases and J by 7 bases, 9 bases remained unmatched. CDR3 amino acids: CATSDTRGQGEQYV. The CDR3 nucleotides read TGTGCCACCAGTGACACGAGGGGGCAGGGTGAGCAGTACGTC.

On this clonotype: A much larger clone sits a single nucleotide away, making a read error possible. The chain is built from TRBV5-1 and TRBJ2-3; 8 nucleotides line up with TRBD1. J was trimmed by 5 bases and V by 4 bases; bases with no gene match: 9. The CDR3 has 15 residues. CDR1 and CDR2 (germline): SGHRS, YFSETQ. The CDR3 coding sequence is TGCGCCAGCAGCCCTCGCAGGGGGCGCGTAGATACGCAGTATTTT. This codes for CASSPRRGRVDTQYF.

This clonotype came up once. The chain combines TRBV5-1 with TRBJ2-7; D gene unclear. The CDR3 is 14 amino acids. Trimming took 0 bases from V and 2 from J, leaving 9 bases between them. Per germline, CDR1 SGHRS and CDR2 YFSETQ. CDR3 sequence: CASSLDGGTYEQYV. The CDR3 nucleotides read TGCGCCAGCAGCTTGGACGGCGGAACCTACGAGCAGTACGTC.

There are a few counts of this clonotype. The gene calls are TRBV3-1 and TRBJ2-2, with D possibly being TRBD2 (5 bases). CDR3 length equals 14 residues. Germline values: CDR1 LGHDT, CDR2 YNNKEL (reference sequence). Trimming cost V 4 bases and J 3 bases, with 9 bases left between them. The DNA of the CDR3 is TGTGCCAGCAGCCCTGGACTGTACACCGGGGAGCTGTTTTTT. It translates to CASSPGLYTGELFF.

The chain links TRBV6-2 or TRBV6-3 to TRBJ2-2; D gene unclear. CDR3 length equals 11 residues. Trimming pared 5 bases from V and 7 bases from J, leaving 5 bases between. Germline values: CDR1 MNHEY, CDR2 SVGEGT. The CDR3 DNA reads as TGTGCCAGCAGTATTAACGGGGAGCTGTTTTTT. It specifies CASSINGELFF.

Ten or more counts support this clonotype. This chain uses TRBV6-1 with TRBJ1-6, with D tentatively TRBD1 (5 bases). The CDR3 runs 16 residues. Trimming removed 1 base at V and 0 bases at J, with 7 bases between. CDR1 and CDR2 (germline): MNHNS, SASEGT. The CDR3 DNA sequence: TGTGCCAGCAGTGAAGTGACAGTCTCCTATAATTCACCCCTCCACTTT. As protein: CASSEVTVSYNSPLHF.

The CDR3 loop is CASGSGAYTEAFF. The DNA for the CDR3 is TGTGCCAGTGGGTCAGGGGCTTACACTGAAGCTTTCTTT. The rearrangement uses TRBV19 and TRBJ1-1; TRBD1 is a possible D gene (6 bases). The CDR3 sequence is 13 residues long. V was pared by 8 bases and J by 3 bases, with 13 bases between. CDR1 is LNHDA, CDR2 SQIVND, per germline (reference sequence).

This clonotype was recorded many times. CDR3 nucleotides: TGTGCCAGCAGCCCCTCTCAGGGGGCTAGGAATACGCAGTATTTT. Its protein is CASSPSQGARNTQYF. V gene TRBV7-3 combines with J gene TRBJ2-3, with 8 bases matching TRBD1. The CDR3 is made up of 15 amino acids. With V trimmed by 5 bases and J by 7 bases, 11 bases remained unmatched. CDR1 is SGHTA and CDR2 is FQGTGA in the germline V gene.

This clonotype was found a few times. The J gene is TRBJ2-1, the V gene TRBV6-2 or TRBV6-3, with TRBD2 as a possible D gene (6 bases). Germline V gene sequence: CDR1 MNHEY, CDR2 SVGEGT. Trimming took off 6 bases at V and 6 bases at J, with 27 bases between the two ends. The CDR3 has 18 amino acids. The CDR3 DNA is TGTGCCAGCAGCTCCCACATGGGGGGAATAATAGACGCCAATGAGCAGTTCTTC. This encodes CASSSHMGGIIDANEQFF.

The gene calls are TRBV12-3 or TRBV12-4 and TRBJ2-1, with D perhaps TRBD1 (6 bases). Trimming removed 2 bases at V and 2 bases at J, with 10 bases between. The CDR3 loop spans 15 amino acids. CDR3 nucleotide sequence: TGTGCCAGCAGTTTAACAGGGCGGGCCTACAATGAGCAGTTCTTC. It translates to CASSLTGRAYNEQFF.

This clonotype was counted ten times or more. V is TRBV6-1 and J is TRBJ2-1, with D maybe TRBD2 (5 bases). The CDR3 covers 13 residues. Trimming removed 6 bases at V and 4 bases at J, with 10 bases between. Per the germline V gene, CDR1 is MNHNS and CDR2 is SASEGT. The CDR3 sequence: CASRRTEYNEQFF. CDR3 bases: TGTGCCAGCAGGCGGACTGAGTACAATGAGCAGTTCTTC.

This clonotype was observed many times. V and J are TRBV28 and TRBJ2-3; 7 bases agree with TRBD1. In germline, CDR1 is MDHEN, CDR2 SYDVKM. Trimming removed 4 bases from V and 4 bases from J; junction bases left unmatched: 2. This CDR3 contains 13 residues. CDR3 sequence: CASSSTGADTQYF. The CDR3 DNA follows: TGTGCCAGCAGTTCAACAGGGGCAGATACGCAGTATTTT.

In the case of this clonotype: This may be a read error, as it is one base from a much larger clone. V usage is TRBV29-1 and J usage is TRBJ2-3, with a weak D call TRBD2 (6 bases). Trimming cost V 6 bases and J 0 bases, with 16 bases left between them. The CDR3 is made up of 15 amino acids. Germline CDR1 reads SQVTM; CDR2 reads ANQGSEA. The CDR3 loop is CSVAGPAESTDTQYF. The CDR3 nucleotides are TGCAGCGTGGCGGGACCAGCGGAGAGCACAGATACGCAGTATTTT.

There are a few counts of this clonotype. This chain links TRBV5-1 with TRBJ2-2; D remains ambiguous. Germline V gene data show CDR1 as SGHRS and CDR2 as YFSETQ. The CDR3 length is 13 residues. V lost 0 bases and J 7 bases, leaving 7 bases between the germline ends. CDR3 in amino acids: CASSLAFSGELFF. Written as DNA, the CDR3 is TGCGCCAGCAGCTTGGCCTTCAGCGGGGAGCTGTTTTTT.

With respect to this clonotype: With a much larger clone just one base away, this may be a read error. This chain links TRBV5-1 with TRBJ2-7, with TRBD2 matching 7 bases. Germline CDR1 reads SGHRS; CDR2 reads YFSETQ. J lost 5 bases, V lost 4 bases, and 9 bases had no gene match. This CDR3 region has 14 residues. DNA for the CDR3: TGCGCCAGCAGCCCTGGCGGGGGAGTCAACGAGCAGTACTTC. Translated: CASSPGGGVNEQYF.

The V call is TRBV28, the J call TRBJ2-5, with 8 bases matching TRBD2. V dropped 2 bases and J dropped 5; count of bases not matched to a gene: 4. The V gene's germline CDR1 is MDHEN and CDR2 SYDVKM. This CDR3 spans 14 amino acids. The CDR3 loop is CASSLAGGFETQYF. The CDR3 DNA follows: TGTGCCAGCAGTTTAGCGGGAGGTTTCGAGACCCAGTACTTC.

The V call is TRBV20-1, the J call TRBJ2-3; D is possibly TRBD2 (6 bases). This CDR3 comprises 13 residues. The V end lost 5 bases, the J end lost 1 base, and 10 bases lay between the germline ends. Germline CDR1 reads DFQATT; CDR2 reads SNEGSKA (reference sequence). The CDR3 nucleotides are TGCAGTGCTGGGAGGCTGGGCACAGATACGCAGTATTTT. Translation: CSAGRLGTDTQYF.

The chain links TRBV7-9 to TRBJ1-3; maybe TRBD1 (5 bases). The CDR3 is 18 residues long. The germline CDR1 and CDR2 sequences are SEHNR and FQNEAQ (reference sequence). V lost 3 bases, J lost 0 bases, and 18 bases lay in between. CDR3 nucleotides: TGTGCCAGCAGCTTGGACACCGGGTTTTCCGACTCTGGAAACACCATATATTTT. This gives the protein CASSLDTGFSDSGNTIYF.

This clonotype showed up just a few times. This sequence joins TRBV13 and TRBJ1-3; D is ambiguous. CDR1 and CDR2 from the germline V gene are PRHDT and FYEKMQ (reference sequence). V was shortened by 4 bases and J by 8 bases, with 12 bases between the two germline ends. CDR3 size: 13 residues. The CDR3: CASSSLFEDTIYF. CDR3 sequence (DNA): TGTGCCAGCAGCTCCCTTTTCGAGGACACCATATATTTT.

This clonotype was counted between two and nine times. CDR3 amino acids: CASGVQDSYEAFF. CDR3 DNA sequence: TGTGCCAGTGGGGTTCAGGACAGTTATGAAGCTTTCTTT. The chain carries TRBV6-1 and TRBJ1-1; possible D gene TRBD1, 6 bases. Deletions cut 9 bases from V and 7 bases from J, with 18 bases between. This CDR3 spans 13 amino acids. Looked up from germline, CDR1 is MNHNS and CDR2 is SASEGT.

CDR3: CAISEGGDAEAFF. The CDR3 DNA follows: TGTGCCATCAGTGAAGGGGGTGACGCTGAAGCTTTCTTT. The chain couples TRBV10-3 to TRBJ1-1; TRBD1 might be the D (6 bases). Germline CDR1 ENHRY, CDR2 SYGVKD. The germline V and J ends were trimmed by 3 bases and 6 bases, with 11 bases remaining between them. The CDR3 covers 13 residues.

This clonotype showed up just a few times. The chain recombines TRBV20-1 with TRBJ2-7, with D perhaps matching TRBD1 (6 bases). Trimming removed 4 bases from V and 2 bases from J, with 18 bases in between. The CDR3 is made up of 15 amino acids. Germline lookup yields CDR1 DFQATT and CDR2 SNEGSKA (reference sequence). CDR3 region: CSATPGGGLTYEQYF. CDR3 bases: TGCAGTGCTACCCCTGGGGGCGGGCTTACCTACGAGCAGTACTTC.

This clonotype was counted only a few times. J is TRBJ2-3 and V is TRBV6-1, with unresolved D. Germline V lookup: CDR1 MNHNS, CDR2 SASEGT. V was clipped by 5 bases and J by 0 bases, with 6 bases between them. The CDR3 length is 13 residues. CDR3 nucleotides: TGTGCCAGCAGTACCTACAGCACAGATACGCAGTATTTT. This translates into CASSTYSTDTQYF.

V is TRBV9 and J is TRBJ1-1; the D is unclear. Germline lookup yields CDR1 SGDLS and CDR2 YYNGEE. Deletions cut 4 bases from V and 0 bases from J, with 16 bases between. This CDR3 is built from 16 residues. CDR3 protein: CASSPRSGPVNTEAFF. The CDR3 DNA is TGTGCCAGCAGCCCGAGAAGTGGGCCGGTGAACACTGAAGCTTTCTTT.